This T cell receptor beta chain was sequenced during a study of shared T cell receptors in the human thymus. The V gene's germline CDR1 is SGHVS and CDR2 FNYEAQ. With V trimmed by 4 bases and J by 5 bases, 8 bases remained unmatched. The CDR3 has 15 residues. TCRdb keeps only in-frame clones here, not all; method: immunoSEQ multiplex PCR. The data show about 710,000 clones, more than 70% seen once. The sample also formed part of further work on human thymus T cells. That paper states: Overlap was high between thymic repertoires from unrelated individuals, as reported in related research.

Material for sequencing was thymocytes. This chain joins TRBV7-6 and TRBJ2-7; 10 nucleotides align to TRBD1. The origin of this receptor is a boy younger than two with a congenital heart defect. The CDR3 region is CASSSPGQGSHEQYF. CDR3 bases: TGTGCCAGCAGCTCACCGGGACAGGGGTCCCACGAGCAGTACTTC.